The T cell receptor beta chain under discussion was sequenced for a study of blood T cell repertoires in COVID-19. Study in general: PBMCs, B-cell-depleted T cells, or T cells were the source of the cDNA or gDNA that made up the material.

About this clone: The junction shows a germline mismatch at one end, possibly a read error.

Germline CDR1 and CDR2: KGHSH and LQKENI. CDR3 length equals 14 residues. Per the original data handling: Estimation of nucleated cell counts relied on the amplification of reference gene primers. Method: immunoSEQ multiplex PCR; TCRdb's copy keeps in-frame clones and lacks some. V, J and clone size were drawn from that table, and D and trimming were deduced from the DNA. The top ten hold approximately 10% of the sample, which has roughly 150,000 clones, around 84% seen once. The receptor comes from a woman aged 50 to 65 with acute or convalescent COVID-19. Sequences were obtained from peripheral blood. V and J are TRBV18 and TRBJ1-2, with D hard to call. The CDR3, as DNA: TGTGCCAGCTCACCAACTAGTGGTCTAGGGAACACATTCTTC. It specifies CASSPTSGLGNTFF.